A single sample gave rise to the 21 T cell receptor beta chains below, sequenced in a study of OX40 agonist ivuxolimab in advanced cancers. Some clones are missing from TCRdb's copy, which holds only in-frame ones; the method was immunoSEQ multiplex PCR. The profile shows some 22,000 clones, roughly four fifths of them singletons. Sequences were derived from CD4+ or CD8+ T cells sorted from blood, sampled in a trial of the OX40 agonist ivuxolimab. These receptors came from an adult with an advanced solid tumor such as melanoma, head and neck, liver or kidney cancer.

This clone appeared a few times. V and J are TRBV11-3 and TRBJ2-2, with 13 bases identical to TRBD2. V was pared by 4 bases and J by 4 bases, with 3 bases of the junction left unmatched. Germline assignment: CDR1 SGHNT and CDR2 YENEEA. CDR3 length: 16 amino acids. This chain's CDR3 is CASSSGLAGLTGELFF. Here the CDR3 DNA reads TGTGCCAGCAGCTCGGGACTAGCGGGACTCACCGGGGAGCTGTTTTTT.

This clone came up a few times. The gene calls are TRBV28 and TRBJ1-2, with a tentative D call TRBD1 (5 bases). CDR3 length: 14 residues. Trimming removed 5 bases at V and 3 bases at J, with 13 bases between. The germline gives CDR1 MDHEN, CDR2 SYDVKM. This chain's CDR3 is CASSRDGGYYGYTF. CDR3 nucleotide sequence: TGTGCCAGCAGTCGGGACGGGGGATACTATGGCTACACCTTC.

The CDR3 protein is CASSQTGLAGTDTQYF. CDR3 nucleotides: TGCGCCAGCAGCCAGACGGGACTAGCGGGCACAGATACGCAGTATTTT. The chain has TRBV4-1 and TRBJ2-3; 11 bases fit TRBD2. Losses at the gene ends were 3 bases for V and 1 base for J; bases not matched to a gene: 3. The CDR3 covers 16 residues. In germline, CDR1 is MGHRA, CDR2 YSYEKL.

The chain is built from TRBV28 and TRBJ1-1; tentatively, D is TRBD1 (5 bases). Between the trimmed V and J ends, which lost 3 bases and 4 bases, there was a span of 27 bases. Per germline, CDR1 MDHEN and CDR2 SYDVKM. This CDR3 spans 19 amino acids. The CDR3 sequence: CASSLFFPGPDEGSTEAFF. The CDR3 DNA reads as TGTGCCAGCAGTTTGTTCTTCCCGGGACCGGACGAGGGGAGCACTGAAGCTTTCTTT.

The V call is TRBV25-1, the J call TRBJ2-5; TRBD1 aligns across 9 bases. The CDR3 is 16 amino acids. Germline assignment: CDR1 MGHDK and CDR2 SYGVNS. The trim removed 6 bases at V and 5 bases at J, leaving 13 bases unmatched. The CDR3 reads CASSPGQGHISETQYF. The CDR3 DNA follows: TGTGCCAGCAGCCCGGGACAGGGACATATTTCGGAGACCCAGTACTTC.

The chain links TRBV28 to TRBJ2-5; D gene ambiguous. This CDR3 region has 13 residues. Per germline, CDR1 MDHEN and CDR2 SYDVKM. Deletions cut 2 bases from V and 1 base from J, with 5 bases between. The CDR3 DNA sequence: TGTGCCAGCAGTTTAGGTACCCAAGAGACCCAGTACTTC. Amino acid sequence: CASSLGTQETQYF.

This chain links TRBV28 with TRBJ2-5; 8 nucleotides agree with TRBD2. The J call may be wrong; the DNA end is better matched by TRBJ2-7. Germline lookup yields CDR1 MDHEN and CDR2 SYDVKM. This CDR3 region has 16 residues. CDR3 bases: TGTGCCAGCAGTTTCCCAGCCGGGACTAGCTCCTACGAGCAGTACTTC. This translates into CASSFPAGTSSYEQYF.

In its sample, this clone was seen once. The V gene is TRBV30, the J gene TRBJ1-2; tentatively, D is TRBD1 (5 bases). Germline V CDR1 and CDR2: GTSNPN, SVGIG (reference sequence). This CDR3 is 12 amino acids long. For the CDR3, the DNA is TGTGCGAGTGGGACGGTTAACTATGGCTACACCTTC. The encoded protein is CASGTVNYGYTF.

The chain couples TRBV7-9 to TRBJ2-7; no clear D gene. The germline CDR1 and CDR2 sequences are SEHNR and FQNEAQ (reference sequence). The germline V and J ends were trimmed by 1 base and 5 bases, with 6 bases remaining between them. The length of the CDR3 is 12 residues. The chain's CDR3 is CASSLDSHEQYF. The CDR3, as DNA: TGTGCCAGCAGCTTAGATAGCCACGAGCAGTACTTC.

The chain links TRBV7-9 to TRBJ2-7; tentative D call: TRBD2 (5 bases). CDR3 length equals 12 residues. The V gene's germline CDR1 is SEHNR and CDR2 FQNEAQ (reference sequence). V was pared by 4 bases and J by 3 bases, with 7 bases between. CDR3 in amino acids: CASSSDYYEQYF. Written as DNA, the CDR3 is TGTGCCAGCAGCTCAGACTACTACGAGCAGTACTTC.

The chain recombines TRBV21-1 with TRBJ1-6. TRBV21-1 is a documented pseudogene. This CDR3 spans 14 amino acids. This CDR3 reads CASLHIHHNSPLHF. The CDR3, as DNA: TGTGCCAGTCTACACATACATCATAATTCACCCCTCCACTTT.

This chain joins TRBV4-1 and TRBJ1-5; D not certain. Trimming removed 0 bases at V and 3 bases at J, with 9 bases between. Germline V gives CDR1 MGHRA, CDR2 YSYEKL. The CDR3 is 15 amino acids. The CDR3 sequence is CASSQDVPLNQPQHF. CDR3 sequence (DNA): TGCGCCAGCAGCCAAGATGTACCCCTCAATCAGCCCCAGCATTTT.

This clone appeared a few times. The chain joins TRBV11-2 to TRBJ2-7; 11 bases fit TRBD2. The CDR3 contains 16 residues. V lost 3 bases and J lost 5; bases outside the gene matches: 9. Germline-derived CDR1 and CDR2 are SGHAT and FQNNGV. The CDR3 DNA follows: TGTGCCAGCAGCTTGGATAGCGGGAGGGCTCAGGACGAGCAGTACTTC. Translation gives CASSLDSGRAQDEQYF.

This sequence joins TRBV30 and TRBJ1-6; TRBD1 matches at 8 bases. Germline CDR1 GTSNPN, CDR2 SVGIG (reference sequence). The CDR3 sequence is 14 residues long. V lost 3 bases to trimming and J lost 5 bases; unmatched junction nucleotides: 3. The CDR3 protein is CAWSGQGNNSPLHF. The CDR3 nucleotides are TGTGCCTGGAGCGGACAGGGAAATAATTCACCCCTCCACTTT.

J is TRBJ1-5 and V is TRBV19; D is perhaps TRBD1 (6 bases). V was pared by 6 bases and J by 15 bases, with 15 bases between. The CDR3 extends over 11 amino acids. In germline, CDR1 is LNHDA, CDR2 SQIVND (reference sequence). In DNA form, the CDR3 reads TGTGCCAGTAGATCGGGGGCCATCGGGCATTTT. Protein: CASRSGAIGHF.

The chain combines TRBV7-9 with TRBJ2-1; D not resolved. The CDR3 sequence is 13 residues long. Trimming took 7 bases from V and 2 from J, leaving 9 bases between them. Germline V gene sequence: CDR1 SEHNR, CDR2 FQNEAQ (reference sequence). The CDR3 spells CASTLSAYNEQFF. The CDR3, as DNA: TGTGCCAGCACCCTGTCAGCCTACAATGAGCAGTTCTTC.

The chain has TRBV4-1 and TRBJ1-1; D might be TRBD1 (6 bases). With 4 bases removed from V and 3 bases from J, the gap between germline ends came to 18 bases. The germline V gene encodes CDR1 MGHRA and CDR2 YSYEKL. The CDR3 is made up of 16 amino acids. The chain's CDR3 is CASSPEGGGADTEAFF. DNA for the CDR3: TGCGCCAGCAGCCCCGAGGGGGGTGGGGCTGACACTGAAGCTTTCTTT.

This CDR3 is CASSYSRTPDTEQFF. DNA for the CDR3: TGTGCCAGCAGTTACTCGAGGACCCCCGACACTGAGCAGTTCTTC. The V and J genes are TRBV6-6 and TRBJ2-1; D remains unclear. Trimming shortened V by 0 bases and J by 9 bases, and 15 bases separated the two germline ends. CDR3 length equals 15 residues. CDR1 is MNHNY, CDR2 SVGAGI, per germline (reference sequence).

Notes on this clone: The germline gene is not matched at one end of the junction; a read error may be the cause. The V and J genes are TRBV28 and TRBJ2-5; 8 bases agree with TRBD2. This CDR3 comprises 15 residues. The germline gives CDR1 MDHEN, CDR2 SYDVKM. The CDR3 sequence is CATSSPERERWVQYF. CDR3 in DNA: TGTGCCACCAGTTCGCCTGAGCGGGAGAGATGGGTCCAGTACTTC. The full variable domain, in which reference TRBV28 and TRBJ2-5 provide the parts outside the CDR3, is DVKVTQSSRYLVKRTGEKVFLECVQDMDHENMFWYRQDPGLGLRLIYFSYDVKMKEKGDIPEGYSVSREKKERFSLILESASTNQTSMYLCATSSPERERWVQYFGPGTRLLVL.

This chain uses TRBV2 with TRBJ2-1; D remains unclear. Trimming took 8 bases from V and 0 from J, leaving 8 bases between them. CDR3 size: 13 residues. Germline assignment: CDR1 SNHLY and CDR2 FYNNEI. CDR3 nucleotide sequence: TGTGCCAGCCGGCCGCGCTCCTACAATGAGCAGTTCTTC. Protein product: CASRPRSYNEQFF. Drawing the rest from reference TRBV2 and TRBJ2-1, the complete variable domain is EPEVTQTPSHQVTQMGQEVILRCVPISNHLYFYWYRQILGQKVEFLVSFYNNEISEKSEIFDDQFSVERPDGSNFTLKIRSTKLEDSAMYFCASRPRSYNEQFFGPGTRLTVL.

The V gene is TRBV5-1, the J gene TRBJ1-1; the D is unclear. This CDR3 is 13 amino acids long. In germline, CDR1 is SGHRS, CDR2 YFSETQ. Trimming took off 0 bases at V and 2 bases at J, with 5 bases between the two ends. The CDR3 sequence is CASSLDRNTEAFF. The CDR3 coding sequence is TGCGCCAGCAGCTTGGACAGAAACACTGAAGCTTTCTTT. The variable domain in full, with the rest retrieved from reference TRBV5-1 and TRBJ1-1, is KAGVTQTPRYLIKTRGQQVTLSCSPISGHRSVSWYQQTPGQGLQFLFEYFSETQRNKGNFPGRFSGRQFSNSRSEMNVSTLELGDSALYLCASSLDRNTEAFFGQGTRLTVV.